Listed here is a single TCR beta chain. The data originate from a study of blood T cell repertoires in COVID-19. Per the study methods: Nucleated cell number was recorded as an estimate derived from reference gene primer amplification. TCRdb keeps only in-frame clones here, not all; method: immunoSEQ multiplex PCR. From that table come the V and J calls and clone size; the DNA was used to work out D and trimming. The sample includes roughly 330,000 clones, around 86% of them seen just once. With 5 bases clipped from V and 3 bases from J, the junction kept 4 bases outside the gene matches. This CDR3 comprises 13 residues. Germline values: CDR1 WSHSY, CDR2 SAAADI.

This chain uses TRBV10-2 with TRBJ2-7; 7 bases agree with TRBD2. Material for sequencing was peripheral blood. The TCR sequence derives from a woman in her fifties or sixties with acute or convalescent COVID-19. This CDR3 is CASSLRTSYEQYF. As DNA, the CDR3 is TGCGCCAGCAGTCTGAGGACTAGCTACGAGCAGTACTTC.